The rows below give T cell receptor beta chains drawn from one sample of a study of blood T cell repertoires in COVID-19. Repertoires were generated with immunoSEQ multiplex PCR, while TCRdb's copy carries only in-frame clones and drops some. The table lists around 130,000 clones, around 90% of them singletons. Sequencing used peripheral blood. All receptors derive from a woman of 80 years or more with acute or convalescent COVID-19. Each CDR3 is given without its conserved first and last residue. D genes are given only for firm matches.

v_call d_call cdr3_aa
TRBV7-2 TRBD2 ASSGLAGATDTQY
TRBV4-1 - ASSQDYNQPQH
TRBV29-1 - SVEDPRLRADTQY
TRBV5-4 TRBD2 ASSIPSGGQQF
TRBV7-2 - ASSFQTGGETQY
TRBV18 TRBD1 ASSRDREKNEQF
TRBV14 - ASSQDGGAGNTIY
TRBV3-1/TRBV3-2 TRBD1 ASSPTNRGQGQPQH
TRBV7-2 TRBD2 ASKPRGGRQF
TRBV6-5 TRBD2 ASSYELAGGQETQY
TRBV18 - ASSPPGSNTGELF
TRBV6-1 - ASSELSRVIVETQY
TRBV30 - AWSLSSGNTIY
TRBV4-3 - ASSQDVTAEETQY
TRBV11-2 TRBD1 ASSGGTGTWETQY
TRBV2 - ASSESGQPASPQH
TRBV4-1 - ASSRGQLNTEAF
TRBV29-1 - SVGQMNTEAF
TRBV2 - ASSVTVMNTEAF
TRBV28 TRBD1 ASSFGTVSGYT
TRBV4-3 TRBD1 ASSQDSQGASGANVLT
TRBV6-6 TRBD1 ASSYSGQGYGYT
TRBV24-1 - ATSALGQGFSYNSPLH
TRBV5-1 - ASSRTGDYGYT
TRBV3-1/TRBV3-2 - ASSQNPGGETQY
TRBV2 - ASSVGGRTDTQY
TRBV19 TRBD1 ASSTSVGTGWINGYT
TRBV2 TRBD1 ASHLQGQGGEKLF
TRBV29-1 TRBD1 SVGQGRTEAF
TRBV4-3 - ASSQGVGQPYGYT